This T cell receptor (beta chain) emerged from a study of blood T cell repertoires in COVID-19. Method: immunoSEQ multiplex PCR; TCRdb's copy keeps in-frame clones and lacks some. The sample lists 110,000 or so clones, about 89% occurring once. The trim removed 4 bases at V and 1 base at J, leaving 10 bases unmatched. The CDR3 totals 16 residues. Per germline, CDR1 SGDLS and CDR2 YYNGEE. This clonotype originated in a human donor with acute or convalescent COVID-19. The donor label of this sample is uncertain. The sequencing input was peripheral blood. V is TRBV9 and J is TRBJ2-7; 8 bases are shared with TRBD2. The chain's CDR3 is CASSREWAGGSYEQYF. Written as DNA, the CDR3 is TGTGCCAGCAGCCGGGAGTGGGCGGGGGGTTCCTACGAGCAGTACTTC. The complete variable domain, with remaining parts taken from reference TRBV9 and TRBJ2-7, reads DSGVTQTPKHLITATGQRVTLRCSPRSGDLSVYWYQQSLDQGLQFLIQYYNGEERAKGNILERFSAQQFPDLHSELNLSSLELGDSALYFCASSREWAGGSYEQYFGPGTRLTVT.